The rows below give T cell receptor beta chains drawn from one sample of a study of neurological immune-mediated disorders. Via MiXCR, TCRdb re-called the 5' RACE reads, giving one row per CDR3 protein. Among about 52,000 distinct CDR3 sequences listed, around 4% were seen once. The sequenced material came from PBMCs. The receptors originated from a man aged 55 to 70 with multiple sclerosis. The CDR3 runs from the conserved cysteine through the conserved F or W. Each record gives: V gene, J gene, D gene, clone size, CDR3 DNA, CDR3 protein. D genes are given only for firm matches. The listing skips clone size in some rows; elsewhere it reads once, few, many or a size class.

v_gene: TRBV7-9
j_gene: TRBJ1-2
d_gene: .
abundance: few
CDR3nt: TGTGCCAGCAGCGCCGAGGGGGGAGATGCTAACTATGGCTACACCTTC
CDR3aa: CASSAEGGDANYGYTF

v_gene: TRBV28
j_gene: TRBJ1-1
d_gene: .
abundance: many
CDR3nt: TGTGCCAGCGGCCAAACCACCGGGACGGCGAACACTGAAGCTTTCTTT
CDR3aa: CASGQTTGTANTEAFF

v_gene: TRBV6-6
j_gene: TRBJ2-2
d_gene: TRBD1
abundance: many
CDR3nt: TGTGCCAGCAGTTACCGGACAGGCCCTAACACCGGGGAGCTGTTTTTT
CDR3aa: CASSYRTGPNTGELFF

v_gene: TRBV7-7
j_gene: TRBJ2-2
d_gene: .
abundance: .
CDR3nt: TGTGCCAGCAGCCCGACGGGTAGCGTGAACGGGGAGCTGTTTTTT
CDR3aa: CASSPTGSVNGELFF

v_gene: TRBV9
j_gene: TRBJ1-3
d_gene: .
abundance: .
CDR3nt: TGTGCCAGCAGCGTAGAGTTGAGACCTGACACCTCTGGAAAAAACATATATTTT
CDR3aa: CASSVELRPDTSGKNIYF

v_gene: TRBV4-2
j_gene: TRBJ1-2
d_gene: TRBD1
abundance: many
CDR3nt: TGTGCCAGCAGCCAAGTAGGGACAGGGCCCTATGGCTACACCTTC
CDR3aa: CASSQVGTGPYGYTF

v_gene: TRBV5-1
j_gene: TRBJ2-5
d_gene: .
abundance: many
CDR3nt: TGCGCCAGCAGCTTGGAGGGGGGTACTCAAGAGACCCAGTACTTC
CDR3aa: CASSLEGGTQETQYF

v_gene: TRBV5-1
j_gene: TRBJ2-7
d_gene: TRBD2
abundance: many
CDR3nt: TGCGCCAGTGGAGCGGGAGTCCCCTCCTACGAGCAGTACTTC
CDR3aa: CASGAGVPSYEQYF

v_gene: TRBV5-6
j_gene: TRBJ1-2
d_gene: .
abundance: .
CDR3nt: TGTGCCAGCAGCTTGCGTCCGGACCCCCGCTACACCTTC
CDR3aa: CASSLRPDPRYTF

v_gene: TRBV28
j_gene: TRBJ2-7
d_gene: TRBD1
abundance: many
CDR3nt: TGTGCCAGCAGTACAACTCCGACAGGGAACGAGCAGTACTTC
CDR3aa: CASSTTPTGNEQYF

v_gene: TRBV20-1
j_gene: TRBJ1-1
d_gene: .
abundance: many
CDR3nt: TGCAGTGCTGGGCCCGGCACTGAAGCTTTCTTT
CDR3aa: CSAGPGTEAFF

v_gene: TRBV7-2
j_gene: TRBJ2-5
d_gene: .
abundance: .
CDR3nt: TGTGCCAGCAGCTTTCAGTCCCAAGAGACCCAGTACTTC
CDR3aa: CASSFQSQETQYF

v_gene: TRBV6-1
j_gene: TRBJ2-7
d_gene: TRBD1
abundance: .
CDR3nt: TGTGCCAGCAGGCGTAAACAGGGGGTGGAGCAGTACTTC
CDR3aa: CASRRKQGVEQYF

v_gene: TRBV28
j_gene: TRBJ2-7
d_gene: .
abundance: .
CDR3nt: TGTGCCAGCAGTTTAAGCAGAAACGAGCAGTACTTC
CDR3aa: CASSLSRNEQYF

v_gene: TRBV7-9
j_gene: TRBJ2-5
d_gene: .
abundance: .
CDR3nt: TGTGCCAGCAGCTTAATGGCGGTAATAGAGACCCAGTACTTC
CDR3aa: CASSLMAVIETQYF

v_gene: TRBV20-1
j_gene: TRBJ2-2
d_gene: TRBD1
abundance: few
CDR3nt: TGCAGTGCTAGTACCGGGACAGGGGTCACCGGGGAGCTGTTTTTT
CDR3aa: CSASTGTGVTGELFF

v_gene: TRBV7-9
j_gene: TRBJ2-7
d_gene: .
abundance: many
CDR3nt: TGTGCCAGCAGCACCTCCGGACCGGGGGACTACGAGCAGTACTTC
CDR3aa: CASSTSGPGDYEQYF

v_gene: TRBV15
j_gene: TRBJ1-2
d_gene: .
abundance: many
CDR3nt: TGTGCCACCAGCAGAACAGAGAGAGGCTACACCTTC
CDR3aa: CATSRTERGYTF

v_gene: TRBV6-1
j_gene: TRBJ2-1
d_gene: .
abundance: many
CDR3nt: TGTGCCAGCAGGGGACCCTCCCTCCATGAGCAGTTCTTC
CDR3aa: CASRGPSLHEQFF

v_gene: TRBV10-2
j_gene: TRBJ1-2
d_gene: .
abundance: few
CDR3nt: TGCGCCAGCTTTTTCCCAAGAAATGGCTACACCTTC
CDR3aa: CASFFPRNGYTF

v_gene: TRBV29-1
j_gene: TRBJ2-7
d_gene: TRBD1
abundance: many
CDR3nt: TGCAGCGTAGCGCCCACAGGGGAACAGTACTTC
CDR3aa: CSVAPTGEQYF

v_gene: TRBV6-4
j_gene: TRBJ2-3
d_gene: TRBD2
abundance: many
CDR3nt: TGTGCCAGCAGCCTGACTAGCGGGGGTACGCAGTATTTT
CDR3aa: CASSLTSGGTQYF

v_gene: TRBV5-1
j_gene: TRBJ2-1
d_gene: .
abundance: few
CDR3nt: TGCGCCAGCCGACCAGCCCCTGGGAATGAGCAGTTCTTC
CDR3aa: CASRPAPGNEQFF

v_gene: TRBV24-1
j_gene: TRBJ2-1
d_gene: .
abundance: many
CDR3nt: TGTGCCACCGGGACAACCTACAATGAGCAGTTCTTC
CDR3aa: CATGTTYNEQFF